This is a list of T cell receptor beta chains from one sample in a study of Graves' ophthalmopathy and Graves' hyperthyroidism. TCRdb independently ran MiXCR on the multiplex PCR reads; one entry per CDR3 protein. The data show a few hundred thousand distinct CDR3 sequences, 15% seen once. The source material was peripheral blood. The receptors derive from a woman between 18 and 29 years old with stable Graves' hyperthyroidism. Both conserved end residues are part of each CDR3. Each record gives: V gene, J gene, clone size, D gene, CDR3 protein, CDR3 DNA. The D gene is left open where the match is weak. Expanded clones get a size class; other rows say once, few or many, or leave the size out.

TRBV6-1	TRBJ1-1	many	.	CASSESPYTEAFF	TGTGCCAGCAGTGAAAGTCCTTACACTGAAGCTTTCTTT
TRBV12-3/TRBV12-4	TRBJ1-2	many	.	CASSFRDRNLGYTF	TGTGCCAGCAGTTTCCGCGACAGGAACTTAGGCTACACCTTC
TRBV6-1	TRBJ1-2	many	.	CASKWSINYGYTF	TGTGCCAGCAAGTGGAGCATCAACTATGGCTACACCTTC
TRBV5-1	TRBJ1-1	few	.	CASTLKKDTEAFF	TGCGCCAGCACCCTAAAGAAGGACACTGAAGCTTTCTTT
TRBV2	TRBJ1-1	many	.	CASRKRGQLNTEAFF	TGTGCCAGCAGAAAGAGGGGACAATTGAACACTGAAGCTTTCTTT
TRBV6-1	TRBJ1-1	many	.	CASRQRGGLGAFF	TGTGCCAGCAGACAACGCGGGGGCCTAGGGGCTTTCTTT
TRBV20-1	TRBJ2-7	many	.	CSAEQGQYEQYF	TGCAGTGCTGAACAGGGTCAGTACGAGCAGTACTTC
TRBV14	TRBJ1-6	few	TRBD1	CASSRQGSPSPLHF	TGTGCCAGCAGTCGACAGGGCTCCCCTTCACCCCTCCACTTT
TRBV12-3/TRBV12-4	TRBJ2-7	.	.	CASSLGLAEEQYF	TGTGCCAGCAGTTTGGGATTAGCCGAAGAGCAGTACTTC
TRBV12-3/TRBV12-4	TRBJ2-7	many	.	CASSLALSLDYEQYF	TGTGCCAGCAGTTTAGCGCTCAGTCTCGACTACGAGCAGTACTTC
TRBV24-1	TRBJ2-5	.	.	CATSDRDTQETQYF	TGTGCCACCAGTGATCGGGACACCCAAGAGACCCAGTACTTC
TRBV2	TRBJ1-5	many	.	CASSAGFAPQPQHF	TGTGCCAGCAGCGCTGGATTCGCGCCGCAGCCCCAGCATTTT
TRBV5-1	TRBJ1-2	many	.	CASSLALPPGYGYTF	TGCGCCAGCAGCTTGGCACTGCCGCCCGGCTATGGCTACACCTTC
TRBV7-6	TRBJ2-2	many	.	CASSLALSEAGELFF	TGTGCCAGCAGCTTAGCGCTGTCGGAAGCCGGGGAGCTGTTTTTT
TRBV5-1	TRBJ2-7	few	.	CASSPRGPSSYEQYF	TGCGCCAGCAGCCCCCGGGGTCCTAGCTCCTACGAGCAGTACTTC
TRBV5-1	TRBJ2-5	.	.	CASSRWGETQYF	TGCGCCAGCAGCCGGTGGGGGGAGACCCAGTACTTC
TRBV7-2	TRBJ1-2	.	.	CASSFGGRGYGYTF	TGTGCCAGCAGCTTTGGAGGGCGCGGCTATGGCTACACCTTC
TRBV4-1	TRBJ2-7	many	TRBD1	CASSLRTGNEQYF	TGCGCCAGCAGCCTTAGGACAGGGAACGAGCAGTACTTC
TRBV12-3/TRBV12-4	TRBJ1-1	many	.	CASSLGPNTEAFF	TGTGCCAGCAGTTTAGGACCGAACACTGAAGCTTTCTTT
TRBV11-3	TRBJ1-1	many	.	CASSLWYTDTEAFF	TGTGCCAGCAGCTTATGGTATACTGACACTGAAGCTTTCTTT
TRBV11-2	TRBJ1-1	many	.	CASSHQENTEAFF	TGTGCCAGCAGCCACCAGGAGAACACTGAAGCTTTCTTT
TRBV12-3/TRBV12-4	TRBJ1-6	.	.	CASSLVTPGPSSYNSPLHF	TGTGCCAGCAGTTTAGTCACCCCGGGTCCTAGCTCCTATAATTCACCCCTCCACTTT
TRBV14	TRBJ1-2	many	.	CASSQGAGVGYGYTF	TGTGCCAGCAGCCAAGGGGCAGGGGTTGGCTATGGCTACACCTTC
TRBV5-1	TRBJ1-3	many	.	CASSLFGVSGNTIYF	TGCGCCAGCAGCTTGTTCGGTGTCTCTGGAAACACCATATATTTT
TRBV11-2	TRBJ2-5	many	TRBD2	CASSGLTTSGGLRETQYF	TGTGCCAGCAGCGGTCTTACGACTAGCGGGGGGTTGAGGGAGACCCAGTACTTC
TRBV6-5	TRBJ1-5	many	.	CASSHQGIHSNQPQHF	TGTGCCAGCAGTCACCAGGGAATTCATAGCAATCAGCCCCAGCATTTT
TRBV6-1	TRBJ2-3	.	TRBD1	CASTPGTGGADTQYF	TGTGCCAGCACCCCCGGGACAGGGGGCGCAGATACGCAGTATTTT
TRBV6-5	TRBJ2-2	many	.	CASSFRRGAGELFF	TGTGCCAGCAGTTTTAGGAGGGGGGCCGGGGAGCTGTTTTTT
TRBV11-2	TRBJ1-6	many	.	CASSLGLIRSPLHF	TGTGCCAGCAGCCTAGGACTGATACGGTCACCCCTCCACTTT
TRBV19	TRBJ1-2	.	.	CASSPLGLGGYTF	TGTGCCAGTAGCCCTCTGGGTTTAGGTGGTTACACCTTC
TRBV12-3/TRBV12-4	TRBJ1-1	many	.	CATKHINTEAFF	TGTGCCACCAAACACATCAACACTGAAGCTTTCTTT
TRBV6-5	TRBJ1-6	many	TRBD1	CASSTAGTGYSPLHF	TGTGCCAGCAGTACTGCCGGGACAGGATATTCACCCCTCCACTTT
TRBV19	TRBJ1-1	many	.	CASSQGPMNTEAFF	TGTGCCAGTTCACAGGGCCCTATGAACACTGAAGCTTTCTTT
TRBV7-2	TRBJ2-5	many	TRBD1	CASSSRTGIETQYF	TGTGCCAGCAGCTCCCGGACAGGGATAGAGACCCAGTACTTC
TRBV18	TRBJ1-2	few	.	CASSPPRENYTF	TGTGCCAGCTCACCACCTCGAGAGAACTACACCTTC
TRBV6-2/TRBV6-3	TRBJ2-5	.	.	CASSYALETQYF	TGTGCCAGCAGTTACGCACTGGAGACCCAGTACTTC
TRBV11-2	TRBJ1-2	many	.	CASSFTPGSYGYTF	TGTGCCAGCAGCTTTACGCCGGGGAGCTATGGCTACACCTTC
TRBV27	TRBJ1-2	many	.	CASSLTGPDGGFYYGYTF	TGTGCCAGCAGTCTTACTGGACCCGACGGGGGGTTTTACTATGGCTACACCTTC
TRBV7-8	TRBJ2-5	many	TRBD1	CASSLIRGRETQYF	TGTGCCAGCAGCCTAATAAGGGGGCGGGAGACCCAGTACTTC
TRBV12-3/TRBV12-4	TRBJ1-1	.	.	CASSPIIRGEAFF	TGTGCCAGCAGCCCAATCATTCGGGGGGAAGCTTTCTTT
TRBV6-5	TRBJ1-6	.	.	CASSYSQAWISPLHF	TGTGCCAGCAGTTACTCCCAGGCGTGGATTTCACCCCTCCACTTT
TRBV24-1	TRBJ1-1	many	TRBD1	CATRKGANTEAFF	TGTGCCACTCGGAAGGGGGCGAACACTGAAGCTTTCTTT
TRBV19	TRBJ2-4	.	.	CASSSTAPGKNIQYF	TGTGCCAGTAGTTCCACGGCCCCCGGCAAGAACATTCAGTACTTC
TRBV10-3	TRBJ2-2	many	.	CASNEGKDGELFF	TGTGCCTCGAATGAGGGGAAGGACGGGGAGCTGTTTTTT
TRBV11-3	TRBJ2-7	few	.	CASSAREGFSYEQYF	TGTGCCAGCAGCGCGCGCGAGGGGTTCTCCTACGAGCAGTACTTC
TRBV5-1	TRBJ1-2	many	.	CASSLRLPGALANYGYTF	TGCGCCAGCAGCTTGAGACTGCCAGGGGCTTTAGCTAACTATGGCTACACCTTC
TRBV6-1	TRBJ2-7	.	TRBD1	CASSDVLGTVPYEQYF	TGTGCCAGCAGTGACGTCCTAGGGACAGTTCCCTACGAGCAGTACTTC
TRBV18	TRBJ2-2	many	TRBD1	CASSPWTGSVTGELFF	TGTGCCAGCTCACCTTGGACAGGTTCGGTCACCGGGGAGCTGTTTTTT